These 18 T cell receptor beta chains were sequenced from one sample in a study of T cells in Graves' hyperthyroidism and ophthalmopathy. It was RNA transcripts that yielded the amplified TCR beta CDR3 regions. When the TCR CDR3 underwent first-round RT-PCR, the HTBI primer set was used. From the multiplex PCR reads, TCRdb called clonotypes with MiXCR, one entry per CDR3 protein. The sample contains roughly 500,000 distinct CDR3 sequences, 22% of which appear only once. Sequencing input: blood. Receptor source: a woman aged 70 to 79 with Graves' ophthalmopathy.

This clonotype has at least ten counts. The genes are TRBV6-1 and TRBJ1-1, with D tentatively TRBD1 (5 bases). Germline CDR1 MNHNS, CDR2 SASEGT. Trimming stripped 6 bases from V and 1 base from J, with 18 bases between. CDR3 size: 16 residues. The CDR3 nucleotides are TGTGCCAGCAGACAAGATTTCTGGGGGACGAACACTGAAGCTTTCTTT. Its protein product is CASRQDFWGTNTEAFF.

This clonotype was detected a few times. The V call is TRBV5-1, the J call TRBJ1-1; D not certain. This CDR3 comprises 12 residues. Trimming took 4 bases from V and 8 from J, leaving 12 bases between them. Per germline, CDR1 SGHRS and CDR2 YFSETQ. The CDR3 reads CASSPGEREAFF. CDR3 DNA: TGCGCCAGCAGCCCGGGAGAGAGGGAAGCTTTCTTT.

V gene TRBV12-3 or TRBV12-4 combines with J gene TRBJ2-1, with 9 bases fitting TRBD2. Losses at the gene ends were 5 bases for V and 5 bases for J; bases not matched to a gene: 7. CDR3 size: 15 residues. CDR3 DNA sequence: TGTGCCAGCAGTGGACCAGCGGGAGGAGACAATGAGCAGTTCTTC. It specifies CASSGPAGGDNEQFF.

This clonotype was recorded many times. The V and J genes are TRBV2 and TRBJ1-1; the match to TRBD1 covers 7 bases. Germline V gene sequence: CDR1 SNHLY, CDR2 FYNNEI. The CDR3 runs 13 residues. V trimming: 7 bases; J trimming: 8 bases; junction bases outside the gene matches: 10. The CDR3 loop reads CASTAMIQGEAFF. The CDR3, as DNA: TGTGCCAGCACAGCCATGATACAGGGGGAAGCTTTCTTT. The whole variable domain, remainder taken from reference TRBV2 and TRBJ1-1, is EPEVTQTPSHQVTQMGQEVILRCVPISNHLYFYWYRQILGQKVEFLVSFYNNEISEKSEIFDDQFSVERPDGSNFTLKIRSTKLEDSAMYFCASTAMIQGEAFFGQGTRLTVV.

The chain carries TRBV29-1 and TRBJ2-1; 11 bases match TRBD2. Germline V gives CDR1 SQVTM, CDR2 ANQGSEA. After removal of 5 bases from V and 7 bases from J, the junction contained 4 bases not matched to a gene. The CDR3 totals 13 residues. As DNA, the CDR3 is TGCAGCGTTATCGCTAGCGGGAGGAATGAGCAGTTCTTC. It specifies CSVIASGRNEQFF.

This clonotype has ten or more counts. The chain carries TRBV7-3 and TRBJ2-1; no reliable D call. Between the trimmed V and J ends, which lost 2 bases and 5 bases, there was a span of 4 bases. CDR3 size: 12 residues. Germline V lookup: CDR1 SGHTA, CDR2 FQGTGA. CDR3 sequence reads: CASSLANNEQFF. The CDR3 region has the DNA TGTGCCAGCAGCTTAGCGAACAATGAGCAGTTCTTC.

The chain is built from TRBV10-3 and TRBJ1-2; D perhaps matches TRBD1 (6 bases). Trimming removed 0 bases at V and 4 bases at J, with 12 bases between. The CDR3 length is 15 residues. Germline CDR1 ENHRY, CDR2 SYGVKD. The CDR3, as DNA: TGTGCCATCAGTGAGTCCAGGACAGTCCTCTATGGCTACACCTTC. It encodes CAISESRTVLYGYTF.

The chain links TRBV4-1 to TRBJ1-1; no firm D call. V was cut by 0 bases and J by 5 bases, with 4 bases left in between. The length of the CDR3 is 12 residues. Germline assignment: CDR1 MGHRA and CDR2 YSYEKL. The CDR3 spells CASSQEETEAFF. The CDR3, as DNA: TGCGCCAGCAGCCAAGAGGAAACTGAAGCTTTCTTT.

The rearrangement links TRBV7-2 to TRBJ2-7; the D is unclear. In germline, CDR1 is SGHTA, CDR2 FQGNSA. CDR3 length equals 15 residues. V lost 2 bases and J lost 4, with 15 bases in between. CDR3 region: CASSLNPPPGYEQYF. The CDR3 DNA reads TGTGCCAGCAGCTTAAATCCCCCGCCAGGTTACGAGCAGTACTTC.

This clonotype has only a few counts. The V call is TRBV6-1, the J call TRBJ2-5; D is unclear. This CDR3 region has 12 residues. The germline gives CDR1 MNHNS, CDR2 SASEGT. V shed 2 bases and J shed 13 bases, with 14 bases lying between them. CDR3 coding DNA: TGTGCCAGCAGTGAAAATTGGCGTCTTGGGTACTTC. This translates into CASSENWRLGYF.

This chain uses TRBV24-1 with TRBJ1-5; the D gene is possibly TRBD1 (5 bases). This CDR3 contains 14 residues. V was pared by 4 bases and J by 4 bases, with 10 bases between. Germline V gene sequence: CDR1 KGHDR, CDR2 SFDVKD. The CDR3 sequence: CATSDSGQNQPQHF. The CDR3 bases are TGTGCCACCAGTGACTCAGGGCAAAATCAGCCCCAGCATTTT.

The chain links TRBV29-1 to TRBJ2-7; D tentatively fits TRBD1 or TRBD2 (6 bases each). CDR3 length: 13 amino acids. V was trimmed by 4 bases and J by 3 bases, leaving 13 bases between them. CDR1 is SQVTM, CDR2 ANQGSEA, per germline. The CDR3 here is CSVVGGGHYEQYF. The CDR3 coding sequence is TGCAGCGTTGTAGGAGGGGGGCACTACGAGCAGTACTTC.

The chain combines TRBV24-1 with TRBJ2-6; D not resolved. The CDR3 runs 16 residues. Trimming took 4 bases from V and 4 from J, leaving 13 bases between them. Germline V CDR1 and CDR2: KGHDR, SFDVKD. DNA of the CDR3: TGTGCCACCAGTGACCAGAACAGCGCCGGGGCCAACGTCCTGACTTTC. Translating it yields CATSDQNSAGANVLTF.

This chain uses TRBV6-2 or TRBV6-3 with TRBJ1-2; D gene uncertain. V dropped 6 bases and J dropped 8 bases, with 10 bases sitting between them. CDR3 size: 11 residues. Germline V gives CDR1 MNHEY, CDR2 SVGEGT. CDR3 in amino acids: CASSPLTGYTF. DNA of the CDR3: TGTGCCAGCAGCCCTTTGACAGGCTACACCTTC.

The V call is TRBV20-1, the J call TRBJ2-2; D is undetermined. V was pared by 0 bases and J by 4 bases, with 9 bases between. This CDR3 has 14 amino acids. Germline CDR1 and CDR2: DFQATT and SNEGSKA (reference sequence). The CDR3 DNA follows: TGCAGTGCTAGAGATACTAAGACCACCGGGGAGCTGTTTTTT. Translated, it gives CSARDTKTTGELFF.

This clonotype was counted only a few times. V gene TRBV20-1 combines with J gene TRBJ1-2; 9 nucleotides agree with TRBD1. J gave up 10 bases and V 6 bases, and 15 bases lay outside the gene matches. From germline, CDR1 is DFQATT and CDR2 SNEGSKA (reference sequence). The CDR3 spans 14 residues. The CDR3 coding sequence is TGCAGTGCAACTACGGACAGGGGAGCTGTTTCCTACACCTTC. Its translation is CSATTDRGAVSYTF.

This clonotype was seen only a few times. The gene calls are TRBV10-3 and TRBJ1-2; TRBD1 agrees at 7 bases. V trimming: 3 bases; J trimming: 1 base; junction bases outside the gene matches: 5. This CDR3 has 15 amino acids. The germline CDR1 and CDR2 sequences are ENHRY and SYGVKD. CDR3 amino acids: CAISDLTGNNYGYTF. The CDR3 nucleotides read TGTGCCATCAGTGACCTGACAGGGAATAACTATGGCTACACCTTC.

Many counts were recorded for this clonotype. This chain uses TRBV11-3 with TRBJ2-7; D might be TRBD1 (5 bases). This CDR3 is built from 12 residues. The V end was cut by 5 bases, the J end by 5 bases, with 10 bases between. Germline V CDR1 and CDR2: SGHNT, YENEEA. This CDR3 reads CASSKDNHEQYF. The CDR3 DNA follows: TGTGCCAGCAGCAAGGACAACCACGAGCAGTACTTC.